The 2 T cell receptor beta chains below were found in one sample sequenced in a study of cytomegalovirus exposure and HLA in healthy donors. PCR amplification relied on 60 Vbeta primers (plus 13 Jbeta primers). Data came from immunoSEQ multiplex PCR; TCRdb stores just in-frame clones and leaves some out. The data hold 150,000 to 200,000 clones, with around four fifths observed a single time. Sequencing used PBMCs. The receptors derive from a male donor in good health and CMV-seropositive.

Only one count was recorded for this clone. V gene TRBV29-1 combines with J gene TRBJ2-2, with D unclear. The CDR3 is 13 residues long. The V end lost 4 bases, the J end lost 1 base, and 7 bases lay between the germline ends. Germline CDR1 SQVTM, CDR2 ANQGSEA. CDR3 nucleotides: TGCAGCGTTGTCCAGGTGAACACCGGGGAGCTGTTTTTT. It yields the protein CSVVQVNTGELFF.

This clone was detected only a few times. This chain joins TRBV6-1 and TRBJ1-1; no clear D. With 1 base removed from V and 11 bases from J, the gap between germline ends came to 14 bases. CDR1 is MNHNS, CDR2 SASEGT, per germline. The CDR3 sequence is 13 residues long. The CDR3 bases are TGTGCCAGCAGTGAAGGGGAGAATGGCTGGGCTTTCTTT. Its translation: CASSEGENGWAFF.